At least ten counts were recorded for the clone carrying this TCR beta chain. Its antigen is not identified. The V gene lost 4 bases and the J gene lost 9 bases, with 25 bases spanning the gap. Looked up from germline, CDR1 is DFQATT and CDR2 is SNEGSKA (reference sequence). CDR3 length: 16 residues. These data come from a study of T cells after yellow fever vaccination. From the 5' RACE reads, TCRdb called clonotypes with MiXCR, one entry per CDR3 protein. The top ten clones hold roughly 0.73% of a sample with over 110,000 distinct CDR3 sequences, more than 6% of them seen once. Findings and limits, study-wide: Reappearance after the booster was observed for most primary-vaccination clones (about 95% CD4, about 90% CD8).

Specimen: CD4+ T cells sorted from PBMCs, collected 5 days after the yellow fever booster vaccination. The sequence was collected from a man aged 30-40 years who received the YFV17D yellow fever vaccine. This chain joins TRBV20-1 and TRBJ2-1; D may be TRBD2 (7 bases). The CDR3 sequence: CSAILPEGGDSGEQFF. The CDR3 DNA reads TGCAGTGCTATACTCCCTGAGGGGGGGGATTCGGGTGAGCAGTTCTTC.